The sequence of this T cell receptor (beta chain) was determined in a study of blood T cell repertoires in COVID-19. Study as a whole: The samples span acute and convalescent COVID-19 from the United States, Italy and Spain.

Germline V gene sequence: CDR1 ENHRY, CDR2 SYGVKD. The CDR3 runs to 15 residues. The germline V and J ends were trimmed by 2 bases and 5 bases, with 14 bases remaining between them. Per the study methods: Nucleated cell number was recorded as an estimate derived from reference gene primer amplification. Sequenced by immunoSEQ multiplex PCR; TCRdb stores in-frame clones only, minus some. For V, J and clone size, that table is used; D and trimming come from the DNA. The sample comprises roughly 250,000 clones, around 90% of which are singletons, and roughly 3.3% rests with the top ten. Sequencing was done on a sample of peripheral blood. V gene TRBV10-3 combines with J gene TRBJ2-3; D is perhaps TRBD2 (7 bases). The sequence was obtained from a woman aged 40 to 49 with acute or convalescent COVID-19. CDR3 loop: CAISEDRGARDTQYF. In DNA, the CDR3 is TGTGCCATCAGTGAGGATCGGGGGGCCCGAGATACGCAGTATTTT.